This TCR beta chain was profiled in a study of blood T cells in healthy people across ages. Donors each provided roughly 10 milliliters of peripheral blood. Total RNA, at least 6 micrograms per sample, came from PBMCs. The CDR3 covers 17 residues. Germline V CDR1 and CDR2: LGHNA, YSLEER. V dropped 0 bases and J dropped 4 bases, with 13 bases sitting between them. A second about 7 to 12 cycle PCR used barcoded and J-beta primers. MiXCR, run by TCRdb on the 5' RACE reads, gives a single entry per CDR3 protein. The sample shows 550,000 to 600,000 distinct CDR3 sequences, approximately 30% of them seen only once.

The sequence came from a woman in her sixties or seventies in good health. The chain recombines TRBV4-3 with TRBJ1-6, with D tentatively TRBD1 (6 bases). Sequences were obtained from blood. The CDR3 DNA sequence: TGCGCCAGCAGCCAAGATCCCGTAGGGGGATATAATTCACCCCTCCACTTT. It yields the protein CASSQDPVGGYNSPLHF.